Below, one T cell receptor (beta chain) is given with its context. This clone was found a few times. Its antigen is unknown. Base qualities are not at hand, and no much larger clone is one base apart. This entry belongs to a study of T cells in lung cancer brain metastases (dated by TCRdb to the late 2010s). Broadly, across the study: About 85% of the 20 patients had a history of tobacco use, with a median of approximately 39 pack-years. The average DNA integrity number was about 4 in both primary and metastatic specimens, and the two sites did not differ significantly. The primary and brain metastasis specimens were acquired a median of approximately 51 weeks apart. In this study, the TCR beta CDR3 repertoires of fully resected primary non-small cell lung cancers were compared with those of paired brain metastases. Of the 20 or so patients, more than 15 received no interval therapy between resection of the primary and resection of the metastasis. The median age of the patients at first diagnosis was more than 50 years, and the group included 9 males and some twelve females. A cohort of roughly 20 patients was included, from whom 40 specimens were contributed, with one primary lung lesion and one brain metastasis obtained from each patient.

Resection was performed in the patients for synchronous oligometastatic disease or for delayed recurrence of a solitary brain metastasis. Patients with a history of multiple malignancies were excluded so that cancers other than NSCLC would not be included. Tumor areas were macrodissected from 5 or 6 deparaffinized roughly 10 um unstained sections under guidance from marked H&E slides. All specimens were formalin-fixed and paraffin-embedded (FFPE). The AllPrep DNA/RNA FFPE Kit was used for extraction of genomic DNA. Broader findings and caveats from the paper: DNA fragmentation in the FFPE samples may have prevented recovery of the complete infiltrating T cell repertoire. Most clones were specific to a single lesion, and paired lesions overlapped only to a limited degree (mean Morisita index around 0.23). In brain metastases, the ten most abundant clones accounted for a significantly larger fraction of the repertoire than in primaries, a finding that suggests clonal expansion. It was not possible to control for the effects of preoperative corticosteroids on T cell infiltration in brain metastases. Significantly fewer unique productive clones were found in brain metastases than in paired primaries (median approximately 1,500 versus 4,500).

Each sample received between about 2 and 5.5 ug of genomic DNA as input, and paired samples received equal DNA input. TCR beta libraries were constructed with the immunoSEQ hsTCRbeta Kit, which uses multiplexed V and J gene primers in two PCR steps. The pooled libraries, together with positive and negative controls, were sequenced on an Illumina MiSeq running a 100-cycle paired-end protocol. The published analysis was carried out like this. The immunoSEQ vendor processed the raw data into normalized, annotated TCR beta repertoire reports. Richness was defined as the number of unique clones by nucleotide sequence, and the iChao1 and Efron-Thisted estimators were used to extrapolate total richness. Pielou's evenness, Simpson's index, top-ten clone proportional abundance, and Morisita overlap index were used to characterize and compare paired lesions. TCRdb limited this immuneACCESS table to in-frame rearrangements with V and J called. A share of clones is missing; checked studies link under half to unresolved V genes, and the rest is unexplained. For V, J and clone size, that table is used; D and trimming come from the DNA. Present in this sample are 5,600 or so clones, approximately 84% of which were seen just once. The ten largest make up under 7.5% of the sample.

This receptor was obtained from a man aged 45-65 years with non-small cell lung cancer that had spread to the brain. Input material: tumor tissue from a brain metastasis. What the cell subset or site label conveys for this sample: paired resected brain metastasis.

The CDR3 has the sequence CAWRLATEAFF. The nucleotide sequence is TGTGCCTGGAGACTGGCGACTGAAGCTTTCTTT. Recombination connected TRBV30 to TRBJ1-1, with the D gene not confidently named. CDR3 length: 11 amino acids, cysteine to phenylalanine. Just CDR3 DNA is preserved here, 33 bases in frame from base 1. Per the germline V gene (reference sequence), GTSNPN is the CDR1 and SVGIG is the CDR2. The junction shows trimming of 3 bases on V and 5 bases on J, plus 7 bases between the germline ends.